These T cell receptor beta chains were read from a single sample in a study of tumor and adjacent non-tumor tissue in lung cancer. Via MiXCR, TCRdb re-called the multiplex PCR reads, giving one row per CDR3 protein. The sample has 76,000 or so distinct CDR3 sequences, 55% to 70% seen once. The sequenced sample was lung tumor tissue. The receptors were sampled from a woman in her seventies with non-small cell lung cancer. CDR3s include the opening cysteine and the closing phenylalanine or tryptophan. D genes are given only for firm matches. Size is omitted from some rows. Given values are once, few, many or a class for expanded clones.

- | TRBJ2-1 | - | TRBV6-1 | TGTGCCAGCAGTATTGGGAACATGGGGTTAGTAGATGAGCAGTTCTTC | CASSIGNMGLVDEQFF
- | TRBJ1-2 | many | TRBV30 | TGTGCCCAGGAACGAACCTATGGCTACACCTTC | CAQERTYGYTF
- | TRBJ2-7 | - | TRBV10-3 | TGTGCCTCAGCACCGGACGGGAGCCCCTATGAACAGTACTTC | CASAPDGSPYEQYF
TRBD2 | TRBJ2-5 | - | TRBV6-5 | TGTGCCAGCAGTCGCGGACTAGTGGCGCCCAAAGAGACCCATTACTTC | CASSRGLVAPKETHYF
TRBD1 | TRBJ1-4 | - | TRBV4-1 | TGCGCCAGCATTCTAACCGGGACAGGGAGACGGGAGAATGAAAAACTGTTTTTT | CASILTGTGRRENEKLFF
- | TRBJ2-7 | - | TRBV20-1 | TGCGGTGCTGAGCTAGGGGCTAGATTTTATTATGAGCAGTACTTC | CGAELGARFYYEQYF
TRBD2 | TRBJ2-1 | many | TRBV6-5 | TGTGCCAGCCGGACTAGCGGGAGTGGCAATGAGCAGTTCTTC | CASRTSGSGNEQFF
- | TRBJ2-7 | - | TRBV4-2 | TGTGCCAACAGCCAATGGACCCTTTACTACGAGCAGTACTTC | CANSQWTLYYEQYF
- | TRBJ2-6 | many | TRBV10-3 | TGTGCCATCAGTGAAGGGCCCTCTGGGGCCAACGTCCTGACTTTC | CAISEGPSGANVLTF
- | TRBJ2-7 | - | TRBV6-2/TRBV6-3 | TGTGCCAGCAAAGGGGCTGCGTTGCGGGCTGGCGAGCAGTACTTC | CASKGAALRAGEQYF
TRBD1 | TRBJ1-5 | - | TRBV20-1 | TGCAGTGTTAGTCGCGGCAGGGGGATTGACAATCAGCCCCAGCATTTT | CSVSRGRGIDNQPQHF
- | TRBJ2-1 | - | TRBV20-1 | TGCAGTGCGACCGCCCCCCGAGGGGACTGGGCCAATGAGCAGTTCTTC | CSATAPRGDWANEQFF
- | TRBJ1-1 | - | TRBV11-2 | TGTGCCAGCAGCTCACACGCATTGGGGCAGCAATGGGAAGCATTCTTT | CASSSHALGQQWEAFF
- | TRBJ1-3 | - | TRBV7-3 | TGTGCCAGCAGCCTTGACACACAAGAGTTTGACTCTGGAAACACCATATATTTT | CASSLDTQEFDSGNTIYF
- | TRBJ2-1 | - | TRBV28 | TGTGCCAGCAGAAATCAGGGGACCCTGGTTGGCGAGCAGTTCTTC | CASRNQGTLVGEQFF
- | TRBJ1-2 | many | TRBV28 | TGTGCCAGCAGTTTAGGGGGGGGGCAGACCTATGGCTACACCTTC | CASSLGGGQTYGYTF
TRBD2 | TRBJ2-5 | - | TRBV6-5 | TGTGTCAACAGTTCTTGGACTAGCACGGAGACCCAGTACTTC | CVNSSWTSTETQYF
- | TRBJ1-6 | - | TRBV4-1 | TGCGCCAGCAGCCATAGGTCAGAAAATTCATCCCTCCACTTT | CASSHRSENSSLHF
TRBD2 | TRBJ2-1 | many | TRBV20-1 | TGCAGTGCTACAACTAGCGGGAGAAGCAATGAGCAGTTCTTC | CSATTSGRSNEQFF
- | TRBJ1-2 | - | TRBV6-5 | TGTGCCAGCAAGCGCCTGGGACTGGGCTATGGCTACACATTC | CASKRLGLGYGYTF
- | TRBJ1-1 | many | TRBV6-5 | TGTGCCAGCACTTCCTTGGGGGAGGTGGTCACTGAAGCTTTCTTT | CASTSLGEVVTEAFF
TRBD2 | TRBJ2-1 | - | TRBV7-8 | TGTGACAGCAATGGGCGGGAGTCCTACAATGAGCAATTCTTC | CDSNGRESYNEQFF
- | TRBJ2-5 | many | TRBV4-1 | TGCGCCAGCAGCTCCCGGATTGAGAGCCAAGAGACCCAGTACTTC | CASSSRIESQETQYF
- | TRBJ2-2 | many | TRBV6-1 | TGTGCCAGCAGTGAGACTTCGCGGGGGGAGCTGTTTTTT | CASSETSRGELFF
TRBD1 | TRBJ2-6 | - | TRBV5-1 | TGCGCCAGCAGCCCAGGACAGGGGGTAGTAGTTAGCGTCCTGACTTTC | CASSPGQGVVVSVLTF
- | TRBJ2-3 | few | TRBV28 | TGTGCCAGCAGTTTGGGGGGAACCACAGATACGCAGTATTTT | CASSLGGTTDTQYF